This T cell receptor beta chain emerged from a study of cytomegalovirus exposure and HLA in healthy donors (dated by TCRdb to 2016 to 2017). Looking at the study overall: According to a later analysis, the 120 or so validation repertoires were produced on the same platform as the 666 repertoires of the first cohort. Besides the first cohort of about 730 subjects, a separate validation cohort made up of roughly 120 different subjects was used. The study was designed to test whether signatures of past pathogen exposure could be identified by cataloging public T cell receptors. High-throughput TCR immunosequencing, statistical association of individual TCRs with disease status, and machine learning were combined to predict cytomegalovirus infection status.

The CDR3 starts with the cysteine, ends with the phenylalanine, and has 17 residues. CDR3 DNA is the only sequence kept; it has 51 bases, read in frame from the first base. V and J are truncated by 3 bases and 1 base respectively, leaving an intervening sequence of 21 bases. From the germline V gene, CDR1 is SQVTM and CDR2 is ANQGSEA. Donors formed part of the validation cohort, which comprised about 130 subjects and was distinct from the first cohort of 666 subjects. Study-wide conclusions, independent of this receptor: The classifier was reported to diagnose cytomegalovirus status with high specificity and sensitivity in both the original cohort and the validation cohort. Of the cluster scores, roughly 93% were above 0 in a later analysis, which found that TCRs clustered in the first cohort also tended to co-occur in the 120 validation repertoires. The study gave a list of about 170 TCR beta chains associated with cytomegalovirus. Across donors, most TCR sequences were observed very rarely, whereas some public TCRs were present in many individuals. The authors suggested that the approach could potentially be extended to other disease states and immunological phenotypes. All 130 or so repertoires were used to score co-occurrence in the validation cohort in a later analysis, because that analysis had no HLA typing for the cohort. A few of the identified cytomegalovirus-associated TCR beta chains were confirmed in vitro to be specific for cytomegalovirus antigens.

The method behind the library was the immunoSEQ multiplex PCR assay. Under the source paper's analysis protocol: To diagnose cytomegalovirus status from the catalog of TCR beta chain sequences, a statistical classification framework was built. TCRdb mirrors the immuneACCESS table, restricted to in-frame sequences. Some clones are absent from its copies; in checked studies, under half trace to an unresolved V gene, and the reason for the others is unknown. D and trimming come from the DNA, and the V and J calls and clone size come from that table. Within this sample are fewer than 120,000 clones, with over 85% of them counted one time only. Approximately 1.9% of the sample is held by the ten biggest clonotypes. Details on this clone: This receptor's antigen is unknown. No base-level quality is on record; no much larger clone is a single base apart.

The sequenced sample consisted of PBMCs. The rearranged segments are TRBV29-1 and TRBJ1-1; matching of 5 bases hints at TRBD1 as the D gene. The TCR was taken from a woman aged 18-30 years in good health and CMV-seronegative. Here is the DNA: TGCAGCGTTGAGCCGTTCCTGGGGGGGGTTTGGAACACTGAAGCTTTCTTT. Translated, it reads CSVEPFLGGVWNTEAFF.